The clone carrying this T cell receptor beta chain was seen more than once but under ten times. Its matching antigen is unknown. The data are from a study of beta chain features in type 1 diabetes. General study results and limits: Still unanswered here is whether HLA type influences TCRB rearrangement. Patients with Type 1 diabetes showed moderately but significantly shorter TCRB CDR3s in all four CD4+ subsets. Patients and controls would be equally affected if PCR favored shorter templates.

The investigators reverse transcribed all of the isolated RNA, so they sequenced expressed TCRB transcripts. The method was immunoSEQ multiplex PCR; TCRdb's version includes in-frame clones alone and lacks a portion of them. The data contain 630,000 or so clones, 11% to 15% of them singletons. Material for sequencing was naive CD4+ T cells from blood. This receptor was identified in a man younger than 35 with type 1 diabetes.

As DNA, the CDR3 is TGCAGCGTTGAAGAGTTCGAGGCTGCATCTGAAGCTTTCTTT. Translated: CSVEEFEAASEAFF. This chain links TRBV29-1 with TRBJ1-1; D is unresolved. The CDR3 is 14 amino acids. Trimming removed 0 bases from V and 6 bases from J, with 14 bases in between. Germline V gene lookup returns CDR1 SQVTM and CDR2 ANQGSEA.